The present T cell receptor (beta chain) was sequenced within a study of OX40 agonist ivuxolimab in advanced cancers. Across the whole study: Participants, approximately 80% male, averaged around 64 years of age, ranging from roughly 20 to 79.

TCRdb's table, derived via immunoSEQ multiplex PCR, lists solely in-frame clones and lacks some. The sample consists of some 74,000 clones, around 87% of them appearing once. The germline gives CDR1 KGHSH, CDR2 LQKENI. Losses at the gene ends were 2 bases for V and 9 bases for J; bases not matched to a gene: 4. The CDR3 length is 14 residues. The gene calls are TRBV18 and TRBJ1-6; the match to TRBD1 covers 7 bases. The sample was CD4+ or CD8+ T cells sorted from blood, taken in a trial of the OX40 agonist ivuxolimab. This TCR derives from an adult with an advanced solid tumor such as melanoma, head and neck, liver or kidney cancer. CDR3 nucleotides: TGTGCCAGCTCACCAGCCGGGACAGCTTCACCCCTCCACTTT. This sequence encodes CASSPAGTASPLHF.